These T cell receptor beta chains were read from a single sample in a study of blood T cell repertoires in COVID-19. TCRdb's copy holds only in-frame clones and misses some; the assay was immunoSEQ multiplex PCR. The data show about 200,000 clones, about 88% seen once. The sequenced sample was peripheral blood. The receptors were gathered from a woman older than 75 with acute or convalescent COVID-19. The CDR3 runs from the conserved cysteine through the conserved F or W. The D gene is left open where the match is weak. The size of a clone is reported for some rows only, either as once, few or many, or as a class for expanded clones.

J,size,V,D,DNA,CDR3
TRBJ1-4,NA,TRBV4-3,NA,TGCGCCAGCAGCCAGGGACAATCGATGGGTGAAAAACTGTTTTTT,CASSQGQSMGEKLFF
TRBJ1-3,NA,TRBV7-2,TRBD1,TGTGCCAGCAGCTTAGTACCGGGACAGGGCGTAAACACCATATATTTT,CASSLVPGQGVNTIYF
TRBJ1-1,NA,TRBV5-1,NA,TGCGCCAGCAGCGGCCATGAGGGAGGGGGGACTGAAGCTTTCTTT,CASSGHEGGGTEAFF
TRBJ2-2,NA,TRBV7-2,TRBD2,TGTGCCAGCAGCTTAGCGCTTAGCGGGAATCCGGACACCGGGGAGCTGTTTTTT,CASSLALSGNPDTGELFF
TRBJ2-7,NA,TRBV4-3,NA,TGCGCCAGCAGCCGTCGGGGGACAGCCCTCTACGAGCAGTACTTC,CASSRRGTALYEQYF
TRBJ1-3,NA,TRBV12-3/TRBV12-4,NA,TGTGCTTCAACTAGAAACACCATATATTTT,CASTRNTIYF
TRBJ1-5,NA,TRBV29-1,NA,TGCAGCGCCGACACAGGGCACGGTCAGCCCCAGCATTTT,CSADTGHGQPQHF
TRBJ1-5,NA,TRBV6-5,TRBD1,TGTGCCAGCAGAGTACAGGGGTCTTCGGCCCAGCATTTT,CASRVQGSSAQHF
TRBJ2-5,NA,TRBV29-1,TRBD2,TGCAGCGTTCAATCGGGGGGGGAGACCCAGTACTTC,CSVQSGGETQYF
TRBJ2-1,once,TRBV11-2,NA,TGTGCCAGCAGCTTAGATCGGGCAGGGAAATACAATGAGCAGTTCTTC,CASSLDRAGKYNEQFF
TRBJ2-5,NA,TRBV30,NA,TGTGCCTGGAGTGCGGGGGGCCCAGAGACCCAGTACTTC,CAWSAGGPETQYF
TRBJ1-2,NA,TRBV18,NA,TGTGCCAGCTCACCGCTTACAGGTTACTATGGCTACACCTTC,CASSPLTGYYGYTF
TRBJ2-5,NA,TRBV9,TRBD2,TGTGCCAGCAGCGGGACTAGTTTAGAGACCCAGTACTTC,CASSGTSLETQYF
TRBJ1-5,NA,TRBV15,NA,TGTGCCACCAGCTACGAGGGGGAAGGGCCCCAGCATTTT,CATSYEGEGPQHF
TRBJ1-4,NA,TRBV19,NA,TGTGCCAGTACCCCGACAAGGACTAATGAAAAACTGTTTTTT,CASTPTRTNEKLFF
TRBJ1-2,NA,TRBV19,NA,TGTGCCAGTAGTAACCGACGGGACTATGGCTACACCTTC,CASSNRRDYGYTF
TRBJ2-3,NA,TRBV11-3,TRBD2,TGTGCCAGCAGCTCGGGGACTAGCCTTAGCACAGATACGCAGTATTTT,CASSSGTSLSTDTQYF
TRBJ2-1,NA,TRBV10-1,TRBD1,TGCGCCAGCAGGGGGGGGACAGGGGAAAATGAGCAGTTCTTC,CASRGGTGENEQFF
TRBJ2-7,NA,TRBV4-3,TRBD2,TGCGCCAGCAGCCGAGGGACTAGCGGACGCTACGAGCAGTACTTC,CASSRGTSGRYEQYF
TRBJ2-3,NA,TRBV6-5,NA,TGTGCCAGCAGTCCACCGGGACTCCTCACAGATACGCAGTATTTT,CASSPPGLLTDTQYF
TRBJ2-5,NA,TRBV28,TRBD1,TGTGCCAGCTCGGGGGACAGGCTATACTTC,CASSGDRLYF
TRBJ1-5,NA,TRBV6-6,NA,TGTGCCAGCAGAACGGGGGAGCCCCAGCATTTT,CASRTGEPQHF
TRBJ2-1,NA,TRBV5-5,TRBD2,TGTGCCAGCAGCTTAGCAGAGGGAGGGCCCTACAATGAGCAGTTCTTC,CASSLAEGGPYNEQFF